Below, one T cell receptor beta chain is given with its context. Its binding antigen is unknown. There are no base qualities to consult, and no much larger clone falls within one base. V and J are trimmed by 5 bases and 8 bases, and the gene matches miss 7 bases of the junction. The CDR3 contains 15 residues, cysteine and phenylalanine counted. Only the CDR3 region is kept as DNA, spanning 45 bases read in frame from base 1. For CDR1 and CDR2, the germline V gene lists MNHEY and SVGEGT. The sample comes from a study of blood T cell repertoires in COVID-19 (dated by TCRdb to 2019 to 2021). Background for the entire study: Collaborator samples came from the United States, Italy and Spain and covered acute and convalescent phases of COVID-19. The samples were drawn from two sources: the first 160 participants of the ongoing ImmuneRACE study, and over 950 subjects contributed by 6 global collaborators. HLA class I and class II types, where available, came from metadata supplied by the sample provider rather than from assay-based typing. Nearly every sample came with metadata listing a de-identified subject ID, COVID-19 status, age in years and sex. The prospective study material was composed of cDNA or gDNA derived from T cells, B-cell-depleted T cells, or PBMCs. Subjects who had been exposed to COVID-19, were actively infected with it, or had recovered from it provided the deeply sampled blood TCRbeta repertoires that made up the dataset. The repertoires were released in a freely available public database meant as a resource for research on the immune response to SARS-CoV-2.

Points the paper makes about the study in general: How much clinical and demographic metadata was included differed by source and by participant, and the metadata was provided uncurated.

The immunoSEQ Assay, a bias-controlled multiplex PCR, was used to amplify TCRbeta CDR3 regions from genomic DNA. The study's processing was this. Within the assay, amplification of reference gene primers was used to estimate how many nucleated cells each sample contained. Sequence reads were collapsed and filtered to measure the absolute abundance of every unique TCRbeta CDR3 rearrangement. For each sample, productive Simpson clonality was calculated as the square root of Simpson's diversity index over productive rearrangements. TCRdb took this table from immuneACCESS and kept in-frame rearrangements with V and J called. Such tables lack part of the clones; where checked against another copy, unresolved V genes explain under half of the gap, and the rest is unexplained. V and J calls and clone size are copied from that table; D and trimming were computed from the DNA. In all, the sample holds 90,000 to 95,000 clones, and around 90% of those were seen once. About 5% of the sample goes to the ten largest clones.

Each collaborating institution followed its own protocols to collect whole blood in K2EDTA tubes. For TCRbeta analysis, collaborators shipped samples as frozen whole blood, isolated PBMCs, or DNA extracted from either of those sample types. This TCR derives from a woman aged 80 or over with active COVID-19. Rearrangement joined TRBV6-2 or TRBV6-3 to TRBJ2-1, and TRBD2 matches 12 of the central bases. The sequenced material came from peripheral blood. Read as DNA, the sequence is TGTGCCAGCAGTCCAAGGACTAGCGGGATAGATGAGCAGTTCTTC. It translates to CASSPRTSGIDEQFF.